The 9 T cell receptor beta chains reported below all come from one sample, sequenced in a study of blood T cell repertoires in COVID-19 (TCRdb year 2020). Library generation was performed with the immunoSEQ multiplex PCR assay. Imported from immuneACCESS, the table was reduced by TCRdb to in-frame sequences with V and J called. These copies leave out some clones; in studies compared against another copy, an unresolved V gene accounts for under half, and the cause of the remainder is not known. The sample has some 87,000 clones on record, approximately 80% of them singletons. 20% to 25% of the sample rests with the top ten. The sequenced sample consisted of peripheral blood. The receptor source for this set is a human donor in a cohort sampled during active COVID-19.

The CDR3 region is CASSLVGSSGNTIYF. The CDR3 nucleotides are TGTGCCAGCAGCTTAGTTGGGAGCTCTGGAAACACCATATATTTT. The chain uses TRBV11-2 and TRBJ1-3, with D unclear. The V end lost 1 base, the J end lost 0 bases, and 7 bases lay between the germline ends. Germline loops: CDR1 SGHAT, CDR2 FQNNGV. The CDR3 spans 15 residues.

V usage is TRBV18 and J usage is TRBJ1-4; TRBD1 might be the D (6 bases). CDR3 length: 14 residues. Trimming pared 3 bases from V and 8 bases from J, leaving 13 bases between. Germline CDR1 KGHSH, CDR2 LQKENI. As DNA, the CDR3 is TGTGCCAGCTCACCGGTACAGGGAGGGGAAAAACTGTTTTTT. Its protein is CASSPVQGGEKLFF.

The chain carries TRBV5-6 and TRBJ1-1; 9 positions match TRBD1. The CDR3 consists of 15 residues. CDR1 and CDR2 (germline): SGHDT, YYEEEE. Trimming cost V 0 bases and J 4 bases; bases outside gene matches: 4. The chain's CDR3 is CASSLGDRVSTEAFF. In nucleotides, the CDR3 is TGTGCCAGCAGCTTGGGGGACAGGGTTAGCACTGAAGCTTTCTTT.

The CDR3 DNA reads as TGTGCCAGCAGCCCAGTCCTGTCATTCAACGACAATGAGCAGTTCTTC. This codes for CASSPVLSFNDNEQFF. V is TRBV9 and J is TRBJ2-1; no clear D. The V end was cut by 4 bases, the J end by 5 bases, with 19 bases between. The CDR3 spans 16 residues. Germline V gene lookup returns CDR1 SGDLS and CDR2 YYNGEE.

This chain joins TRBV7-6 and TRBJ2-2, with 8 positions matching TRBD1. The V and J ends lost 2 bases and 7 bases, in that order; junction bases with no gene match: 15. Germline V CDR1 and CDR2: SGHVS, FNYEAQ. This CDR3 contains 18 residues. CDR3 bases: TGTGCCAGCAGCTTAATCGTGGCAGGGGGCTATAATGTCGGGGAGCTGTTTTTT. This sequence encodes CASSLIVAGGYNVGELFF. Supplemented by reference TRBV7-6 and TRBJ2-2, the full variable domain reads GAGVSQSPRYKVTKRGQDVALRCDPISGHVSLYWYRQALGQGPEFLTYFNYEAQQDKSGLPNDRFSAERPEGSISTLTIQRTEQRDSAMYRCASSLIVAGGYNVGELFFGEGSRLTVL.

The chain has TRBV5-1 and TRBJ2-3; tentative D call: TRBD2 (6 bases). Trimming cost V 1 base and J 2 bases, with 11 bases left between them. CDR3 length: 15 amino acids. Germline V gives CDR1 SGHRS, CDR2 YFSETQ. The chain's CDR3 is CASSLSGVSTDTQYF. CDR3 DNA: TGCGCCAGCAGCTTGTCGGGGGTTTCCACAGATACGCAGTATTTT. Full variable domain (rest looked up from reference TRBV5-1 and TRBJ2-3): KAGVTQTPRYLIKTRGQQVTLSCSPISGHRSVSWYQQTPGQGLQFLFEYFSETQRNKGNFPGRFSGRQFSNSRSEMNVSTLELGDSALYLCASSLSGVSTDTQYFGPGTRLTVL.

The chain combines TRBV5-1 with TRBJ1-2; 9 nucleotides align to TRBD1. Per germline, CDR1 SGHRS and CDR2 YFSETQ. The CDR3 is 13 amino acids. After removal of 0 bases from V and 13 bases from J, the junction contained 7 bases not matched to a gene. The CDR3 protein is CASSLGIGTGCTF. The CDR3 coding sequence is TGCGCCAGCAGCTTGGGCATCGGGACAGGGTGCACCTTC. The variable domain in full, with the rest retrieved from reference TRBV5-1 and TRBJ1-2, is KAGVTQTPRYLIKTRGQQVTLSCSPISGHRSVSWYQQTPGQGLQFLFEYFSETQRNKGNFPGRFSGRQFSNSRSEMNVSTLELGDSALYLCASSLGIGTGCTFGSGTRLTVV.

The gene calls are TRBV11-2 and TRBJ2-3; the D is unclear. V was pared by 0 bases and J by 6 bases, with 13 bases between. The CDR3 extends over 15 amino acids. Per germline, CDR1 SGHAT and CDR2 FQNNGV. The CDR3 spells CASSLEPLTGDTQYF. CDR3 bases: TGTGCCAGCAGCTTAGAACCCCTCACGGGTGATACGCAGTATTTT. Complete variable domain (other parts from reference TRBV11-2 and TRBJ2-3): EAGVAQSPRYKIIEKRQSVAFWCNPISGHATLYWYQQILGQGPKLLIQFQNNGVVDDSQLPKDRFSAERLKGVDSTLKIQPAKLEDSAVYLCASSLEPLTGDTQYFGPGTRLTVL.

The chain joins TRBV5-4 to TRBJ2-1; maybe TRBD2 (6 bases). The CDR3 length is 15 residues. V was cut by 4 bases and J by 5 bases, with 16 bases left in between. Germline lookup yields CDR1 SGHNT and CDR2 YYREEE (reference sequence). CDR3 residues: CASSGGLAPHNEQFF. DNA for the CDR3: TGTGCCAGCAGCGGGGGACTGGCCCCCCACAATGAGCAGTTCTTC.